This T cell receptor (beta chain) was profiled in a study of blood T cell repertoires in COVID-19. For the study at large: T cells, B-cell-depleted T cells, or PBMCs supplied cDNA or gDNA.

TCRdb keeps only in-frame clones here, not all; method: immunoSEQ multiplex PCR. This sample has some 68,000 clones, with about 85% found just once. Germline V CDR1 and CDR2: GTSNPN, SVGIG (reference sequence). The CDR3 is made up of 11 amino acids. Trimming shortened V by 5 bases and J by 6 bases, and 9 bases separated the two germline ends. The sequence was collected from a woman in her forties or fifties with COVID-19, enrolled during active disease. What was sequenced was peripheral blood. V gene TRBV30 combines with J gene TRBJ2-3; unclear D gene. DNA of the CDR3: TGTGCCTGGGCCCCTAGGGATACGCAGTATTTT. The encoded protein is CAWAPRDTQYF.